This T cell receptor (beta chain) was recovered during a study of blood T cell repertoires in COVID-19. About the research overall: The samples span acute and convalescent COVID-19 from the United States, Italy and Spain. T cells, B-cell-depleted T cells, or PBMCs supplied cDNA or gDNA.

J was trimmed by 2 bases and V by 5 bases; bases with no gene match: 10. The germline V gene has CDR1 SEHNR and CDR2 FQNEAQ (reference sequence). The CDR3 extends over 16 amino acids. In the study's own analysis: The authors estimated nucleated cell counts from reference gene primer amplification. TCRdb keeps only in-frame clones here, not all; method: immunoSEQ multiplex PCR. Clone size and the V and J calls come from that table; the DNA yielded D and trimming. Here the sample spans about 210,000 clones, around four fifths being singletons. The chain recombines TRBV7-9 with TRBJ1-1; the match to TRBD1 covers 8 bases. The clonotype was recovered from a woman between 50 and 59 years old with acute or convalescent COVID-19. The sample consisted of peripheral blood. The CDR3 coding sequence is TGTGCCAGCAGCCTCCTTGGACAGGGAAGTAACACTGAAGCTTTCTTT. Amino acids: CASSLLGQGSNTEAFF.